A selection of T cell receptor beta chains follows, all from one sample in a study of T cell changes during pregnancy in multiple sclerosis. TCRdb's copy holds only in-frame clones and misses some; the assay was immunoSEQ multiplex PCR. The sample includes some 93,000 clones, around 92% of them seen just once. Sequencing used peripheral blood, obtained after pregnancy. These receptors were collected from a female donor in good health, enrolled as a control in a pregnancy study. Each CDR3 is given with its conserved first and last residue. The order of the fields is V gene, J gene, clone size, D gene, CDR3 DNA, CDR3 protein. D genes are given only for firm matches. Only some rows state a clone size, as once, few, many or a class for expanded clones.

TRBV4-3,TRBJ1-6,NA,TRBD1,TGCGCCAGCAGCCAAGATCGGGACAGGGGTGATTCACCCCTCCACTTT,CASSQDRDRGDSPLHF
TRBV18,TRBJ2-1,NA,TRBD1,TGTGCCAGCTCACCTGGGACAGGGACTGAGCAGTTCTTC,CASSPGTGTEQFF
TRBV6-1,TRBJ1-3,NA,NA,TGTGCCAGCAGTGAAAAGACAGCTGGAAACACCATATATTTT,CASSEKTAGNTIYF
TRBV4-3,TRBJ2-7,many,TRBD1,TGCGCCAGCAGCCAAGCCAGAGAGACAGGGGAAGGCGAGCAGTACTTC,CASSQARETGEGEQYF
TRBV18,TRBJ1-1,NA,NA,TGTGCCAGCTCACCGGTTGGAGGGACGAACACTGAAGCTTTCTTT,CASSPVGGTNTEAFF
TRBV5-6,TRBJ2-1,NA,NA,TGTGCCAGCAGCTGGTTACTACAGGGCTACAATGAGCAGTTCTTC,CASSWLLQGYNEQFF
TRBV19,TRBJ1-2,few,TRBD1,TGTGCCAGTAGCGGGGAGGACAGGCGGTATGGCTACACCTTC,CASSGEDRRYGYTF
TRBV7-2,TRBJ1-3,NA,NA,TGTGCCAGCAGTACAGGGTCGGCTGGAAACACCATATATTTT,CASSTGSAGNTIYF
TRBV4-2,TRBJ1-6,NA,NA,TGTGCCAGCAGCCAAGTCGGTGTTAATTCACCCCTCCACTTT,CASSQVGVNSPLHF
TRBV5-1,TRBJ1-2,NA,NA,TGCGCCAGCAGCTTGGACCTCGGGACAAAGGTTGGCTACACCTTC,CASSLDLGTKVGYTF
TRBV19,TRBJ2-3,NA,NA,TGTGCCAGTACTCGAGGGGGAGGCACAGATACGCAGTATTTT,CASTRGGGTDTQYF
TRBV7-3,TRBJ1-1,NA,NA,TGTGCCAGCAGCTCAGGTCCAGGGAACACTGAAGCTTTCTTT,CASSSGPGNTEAFF
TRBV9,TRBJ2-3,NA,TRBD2,TGTGCCAGCACCCCTAGCGGGGGATACACAGATACGCAGTATTTT,CASTPSGGYTDTQYF
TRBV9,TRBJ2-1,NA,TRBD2,TGTGCCAGCAGCCCAGGAGCGGGGGGGGTCTACAATGAGCAGTTCTTC,CASSPGAGGVYNEQFF
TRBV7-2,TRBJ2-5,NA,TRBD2,TGTGCCAGCAGCGTACGGTCGCGGGGGGGCCCATGGACCCAGTACTTC,CASSVRSRGGPWTQYF
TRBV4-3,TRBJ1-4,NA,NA,TGCGCCAGCAGCCAAGCGGGTGCAATTGGTGAAAAACTGTTTTTT,CASSQAGAIGEKLFF
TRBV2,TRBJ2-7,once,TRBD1,TGTGCCAGCAGCCACGAGGACAGGACCTACGAGCAGTACTTC,CASSHEDRTYEQYF
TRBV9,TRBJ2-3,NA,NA,TGTGCCAGCAGTCCCTTTGGGGGGGCGTTTAGGGATACGCAGTATTTT,CASSPFGGAFRDTQYF
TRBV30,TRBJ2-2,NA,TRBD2,TGTGCCTGGAGTGGGGAGGGAAAGGGGAACACCGGGGAGCTGTTTTTT,CAWSGEGKGNTGELFF
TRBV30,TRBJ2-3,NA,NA,TGTGCCTTCCCCGCCGGGAGAACAGATACGCAGTATTTT,CAFPAGRTDTQYF
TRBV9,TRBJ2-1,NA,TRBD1,TGTGCCAGCAGCGTAGGAGGCGCAGGGGGTCGTAACAATGAGCAGTTCTTC,CASSVGGAGGRNNEQFF
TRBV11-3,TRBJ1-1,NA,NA,TGTGCCAGCAGCTTAAGAGGGGACTCGAACACTGAAGCTTTCTTT,CASSLRGDSNTEAFF
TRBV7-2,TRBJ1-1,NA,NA,TGTGCCAGCAGCTTAAATCGGCTAGAGAACACTGAAGCTTTCTTT,CASSLNRLENTEAFF
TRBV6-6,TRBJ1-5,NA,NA,TGTGCCAGCACAAGGGGGGGGCACAATCAGCCCCAGCATTTT,CASTRGGHNQPQHF
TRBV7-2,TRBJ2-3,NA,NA,TGTGCCAGCAGCCAAGGAGCAGATACGCAGTATTTT,CASSQGADTQYF
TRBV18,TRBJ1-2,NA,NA,TGTGCCAGCTCACCAGACTTCAACTATGGCTACACCTTC,CASSPDFNYGYTF
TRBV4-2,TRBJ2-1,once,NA,TGTGCCAGCAGCCAAGTCAGCAATGAGCAGTTCTTC,CASSQVSNEQFF
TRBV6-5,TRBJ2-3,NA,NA,TGTGCCAGCAGTTACTCGACACGCGAAGATACGCAGTATTTT,CASSYSTREDTQYF
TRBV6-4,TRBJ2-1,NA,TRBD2,TGTGCCAGCAGTGACGAGCGGGGGGCCTCTTCACAGTTCTTC,CASSDERGASSQFF
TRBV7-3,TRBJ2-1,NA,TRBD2,TGTGCCAGCAGCCCAGGCCGGACTAGCGGGGTGCGGGTGGGGGCGGTGGACAATGAGCAGTTCTTC,CASSPGRTSGVRVGAVDNEQFF
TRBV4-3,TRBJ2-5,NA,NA,TGCGCCAGCAGCCAAAGGCAGGGGCGCGGGGAGACCCAGTACTTC,CASSQRQGRGETQYF
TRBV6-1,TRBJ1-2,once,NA,TGTGCCAGCAGTGGAACCCTAGTCGTCTACACCTTC,CASSGTLVVYTF
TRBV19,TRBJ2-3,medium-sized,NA,TGTGCCAGTAGTAATAGTTTAGAGGCAGATACGCAGTATTTT,CASSNSLEADTQYF
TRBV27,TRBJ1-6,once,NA,TGTGCCACCCACCCGCGCCTACCCAATTCACCCCTCCACTTT,CATHPRLPNSPLHF
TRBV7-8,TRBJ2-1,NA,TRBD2,TGTGCCAGCAGCTTATCACTAGCGGGGGGACCTACCTACAATGAGCAGTTCTTC,CASSLSLAGGPTYNEQFF
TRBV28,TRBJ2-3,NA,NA,TGTGCCAGCAGTTTATTGAGAAAAGGCACAGATACGCAGTATTTT,CASSLLRKGTDTQYF
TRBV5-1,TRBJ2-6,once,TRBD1,TGCGCCAGCAGCTCTTTACCGGGACAGGTTGAGACTGGGGCCAACGTCCTGACTTTC,CASSSLPGQVETGANVLTF
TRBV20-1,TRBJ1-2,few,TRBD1,TGCAGTGCCGGGACAGGCTCTGGCTACACCTTC,CSAGTGSGYTF
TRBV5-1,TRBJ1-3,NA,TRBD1,TGCGCCAGCAGCTTGGGCGGACAGGGAGGTTCTGGAAACACCATATATTTT,CASSLGGQGGSGNTIYF
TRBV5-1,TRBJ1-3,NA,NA,TGCGCCAGCAGCGTCAAGGATGGGGGACTCTCTGGAAACACCATATATTTT,CASSVKDGGLSGNTIYF
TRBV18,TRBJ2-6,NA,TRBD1,TGTGCCAGCTCACCAGCGGACAGGGGGCTCGCTGGGGCCAACGTCCTGACTTTC,CASSPADRGLAGANVLTF
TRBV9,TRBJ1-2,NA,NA,TGTGCCAGCAGCTCCCGGCCGGGACTGAGTAACTATGGCTACACCTTC,CASSSRPGLSNYGYTF
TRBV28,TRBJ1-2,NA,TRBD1,TGTGCCATCGGACAGGGACGTAAGGGCTACACCTTC,CAIGQGRKGYTF
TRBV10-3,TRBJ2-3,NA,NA,TGTGCCATCAGTGATCAGCGGAGCACAGATACGCAGTATTTT,CAISDQRSTDTQYF
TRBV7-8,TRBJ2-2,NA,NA,TGTGCCAGCACTCCTCAGGGCGATTTCGTCGGGGAGCTGTTTTTT,CASTPQGDFVGELFF
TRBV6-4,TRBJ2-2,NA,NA,TGTGCCAGCAGTGGGACATCCGGGGAGCTGTTTTTT,CASSGTSGELFF
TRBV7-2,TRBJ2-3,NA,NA,TGTGCCAGCAGCTCGTTCACAGATACGCAGTATTTT,CASSSFTDTQYF
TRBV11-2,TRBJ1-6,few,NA,TGTGCCAGCAGCTCGCTAGGGAGGACGCTTGGGTCACCCCTCCACTTT,CASSSLGRTLGSPLHF
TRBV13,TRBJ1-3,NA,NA,TGTGCCAGCAGCTCGGGCTGGGAGTTCTCTGGAAACACCATATATTTT,CASSSGWEFSGNTIYF
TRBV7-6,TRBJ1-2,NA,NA,TGTGCCAGCAGCTTAGAACGGGGGTGGGGCTACACCTTC,CASSLERGWGYTF
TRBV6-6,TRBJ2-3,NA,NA,TGTGCCGGCAGGGGGGGGGACACAGATACGCAGTATTTT,CAGRGGDTDTQYF
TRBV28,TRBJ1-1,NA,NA,TGTGCCAGCAGGTTAAGGGTTGACAGACGAATGAACACTGAAGCTTTCTTT,CASRLRVDRRMNTEAFF
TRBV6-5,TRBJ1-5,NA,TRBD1,TGTGCCAGCAGGACAGGGGATCAGCCCCAGCATTTT,CASRTGDQPQHF